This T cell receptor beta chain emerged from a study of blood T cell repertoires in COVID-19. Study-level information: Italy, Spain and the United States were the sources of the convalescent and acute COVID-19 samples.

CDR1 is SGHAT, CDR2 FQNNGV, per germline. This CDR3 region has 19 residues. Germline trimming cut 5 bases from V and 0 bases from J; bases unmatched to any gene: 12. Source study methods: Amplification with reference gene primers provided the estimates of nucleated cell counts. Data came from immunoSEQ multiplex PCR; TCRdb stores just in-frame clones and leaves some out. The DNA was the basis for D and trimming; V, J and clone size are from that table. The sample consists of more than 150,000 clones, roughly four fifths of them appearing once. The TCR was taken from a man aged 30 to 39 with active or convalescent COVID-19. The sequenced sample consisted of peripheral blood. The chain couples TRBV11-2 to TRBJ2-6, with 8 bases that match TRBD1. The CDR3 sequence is CASSRRSGGAASGANVLTF. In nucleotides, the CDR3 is TGTGCCAGCAGCCGACGGTCAGGGGGCGCGGCCTCTGGGGCCAACGTCCTGACTTTC.